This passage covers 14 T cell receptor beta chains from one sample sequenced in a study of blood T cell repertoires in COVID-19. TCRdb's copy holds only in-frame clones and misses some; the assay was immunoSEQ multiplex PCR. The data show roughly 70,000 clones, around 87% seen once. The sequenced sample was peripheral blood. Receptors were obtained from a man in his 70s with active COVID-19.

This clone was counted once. CDR3 protein: CASSLAGTGVGLFF. In nucleotides, the CDR3 is TGTGCCAGCAGTTTAGCGGGGACAGGGGTTGGGCTGTTTTTT. The chain carries TRBV28 and TRBJ1-4; 10 nucleotides agree with TRBD1. CDR3 length: 14 amino acids. Germline CDR1 and CDR2: MDHEN and SYDVKM. The trim removed 2 bases at V and 14 bases at J, leaving 8 bases unmatched.

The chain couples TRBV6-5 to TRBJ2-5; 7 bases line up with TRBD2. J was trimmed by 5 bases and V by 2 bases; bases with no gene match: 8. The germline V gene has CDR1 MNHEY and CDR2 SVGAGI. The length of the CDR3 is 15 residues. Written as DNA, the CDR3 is TGTGCCAGCAGTTACGGGAGGGACCTTGGGGAGACCCAGTACTTC. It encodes CASSYGRDLGETQYF.

In DNA form, the CDR3 reads TGTGCCACCAGTGATTTTGTCAGGCGAAATCAGCCCCAGCATTTT. Its protein is CATSDFVRRNQPQHF. This sequence joins TRBV24-1 and TRBJ1-5, with unresolved D. Germline V gene data show CDR1 as KGHDR and CDR2 as SFDVKD. Trimming shortened V by 1 base and J by 4 bases, and 10 bases separated the two germline ends. The CDR3 extends over 15 amino acids.

The CDR3 is CSAHYEQYF. DNA for the CDR3: TGCAGCGCCCACTACGAGCAGTACTTC. V and J are TRBV29-1 and TRBJ2-7, with unresolved D. CDR3 length: 9 amino acids. Trimming took 7 bases from V and 3 from J, leaving 4 bases between them. The V gene's germline CDR1 is SQVTM and CDR2 ANQGSEA.

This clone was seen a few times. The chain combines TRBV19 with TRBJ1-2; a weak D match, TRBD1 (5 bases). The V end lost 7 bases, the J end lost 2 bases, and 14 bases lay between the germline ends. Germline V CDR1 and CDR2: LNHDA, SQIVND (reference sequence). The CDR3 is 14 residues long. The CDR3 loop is CASKIRQGNYGYTF. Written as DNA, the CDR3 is TGTGCCAGTAAGATTCGGCAGGGCAACTATGGCTACACCTTC. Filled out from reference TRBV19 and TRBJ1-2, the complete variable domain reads DGGITQSPKYLFRKEGQNVTLSCEQNLNHDAMYWYRQDPGQGLRLIYYSQIVNDFQKGDIAEGYSVSREKKESFPLTVTSAQKNPTAFYLCASKIRQGNYGYTFGSGTRLTVV.

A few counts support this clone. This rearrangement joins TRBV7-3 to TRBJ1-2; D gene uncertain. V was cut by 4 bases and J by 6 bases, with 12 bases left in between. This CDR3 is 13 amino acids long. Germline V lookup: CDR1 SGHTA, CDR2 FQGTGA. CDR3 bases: TGTGCCAGCAGCTCTACAGACACAGATGGCTACACCTTC. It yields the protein CASSSTDTDGYTF.

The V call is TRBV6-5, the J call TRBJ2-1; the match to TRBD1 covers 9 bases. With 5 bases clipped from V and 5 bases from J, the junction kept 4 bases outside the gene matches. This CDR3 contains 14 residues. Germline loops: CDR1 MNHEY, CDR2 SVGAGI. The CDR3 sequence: CASSPRTGDNEQFF. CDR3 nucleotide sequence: TGTGCCAGCAGTCCCAGGACAGGGGACAATGAGCAGTTCTTC.

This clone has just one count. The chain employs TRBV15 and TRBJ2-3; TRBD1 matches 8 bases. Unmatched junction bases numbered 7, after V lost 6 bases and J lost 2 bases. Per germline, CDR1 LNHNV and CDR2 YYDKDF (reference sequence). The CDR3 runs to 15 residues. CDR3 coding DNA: TGTGCCACCAGGACCGACAGGGGATACACAGATACGCAGTATTTT. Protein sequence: CATRTDRGYTDTQYF.

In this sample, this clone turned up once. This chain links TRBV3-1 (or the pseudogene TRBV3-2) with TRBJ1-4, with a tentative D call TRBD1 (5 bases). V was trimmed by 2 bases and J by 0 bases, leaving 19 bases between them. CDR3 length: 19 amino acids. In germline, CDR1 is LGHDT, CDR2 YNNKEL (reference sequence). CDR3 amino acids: CASSQLGPELLPTNEKLFF. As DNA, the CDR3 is TGTGCCAGCAGCCAACTGGGGCCAGAACTACTCCCAACTAATGAAAAACTGTTTTTT.

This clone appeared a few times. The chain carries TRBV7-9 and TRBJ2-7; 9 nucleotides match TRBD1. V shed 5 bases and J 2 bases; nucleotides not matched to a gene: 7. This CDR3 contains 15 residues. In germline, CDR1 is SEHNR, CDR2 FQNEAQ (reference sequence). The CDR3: CASSPRQGGTYEQYF. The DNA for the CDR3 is TGTGCCAGCAGCCCCAGACAGGGGGGGACCTACGAGCAGTACTTC.

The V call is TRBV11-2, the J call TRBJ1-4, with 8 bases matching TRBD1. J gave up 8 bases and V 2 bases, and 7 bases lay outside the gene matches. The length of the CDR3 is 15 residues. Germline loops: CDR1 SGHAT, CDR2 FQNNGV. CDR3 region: CASSLQGAIGEKLFF. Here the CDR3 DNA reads TGTGCCAGCAGCTTACAGGGGGCGATTGGCGAAAAACTGTTTTTT.

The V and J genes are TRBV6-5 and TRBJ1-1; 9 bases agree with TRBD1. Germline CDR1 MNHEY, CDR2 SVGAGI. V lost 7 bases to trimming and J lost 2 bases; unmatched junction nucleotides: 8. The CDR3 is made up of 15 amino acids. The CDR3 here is CASKVWTGANTEAFF. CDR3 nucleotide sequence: TGTGCCAGCAAGGTGTGGACAGGGGCCAACACTGAAGCTTTCTTT.

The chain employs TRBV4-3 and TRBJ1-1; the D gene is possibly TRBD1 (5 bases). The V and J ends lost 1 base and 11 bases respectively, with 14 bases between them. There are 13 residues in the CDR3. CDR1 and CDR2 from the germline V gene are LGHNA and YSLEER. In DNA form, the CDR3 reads TGCGCCAGCAGCCAAGGACGCGCGGGGCACGCTTTCTTT. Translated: CASSQGRAGHAFF.

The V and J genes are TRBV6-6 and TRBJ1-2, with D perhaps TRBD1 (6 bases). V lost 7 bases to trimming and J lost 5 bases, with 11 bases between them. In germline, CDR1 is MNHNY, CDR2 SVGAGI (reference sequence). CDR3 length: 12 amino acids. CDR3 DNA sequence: TGTGCCAGCATCAACGGACAGTATGGCTACACCTTC. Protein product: CASINGQYGYTF.